The clone carrying this T cell receptor beta chain was seen at least ten times. Its antigen remains unidentified. This entry is derived from a study of T-cell reconstitution after alpha-beta-depleted transplantation in children. Study conclusions and caveats: At around two months after transplant, the alpha-beta T cells were reportedly derived from several hundred expanded clones that came from non-depleted graft cells. Newly generated T cells supplied most T-cell counts and diversity one year post-transplant.

Unique molecular identifiers were built into the TCRbeta library. TCRdb re-called the PCR reads through MiXCR, storing one row per CDR3 protein. The data show hundreds of thousands of distinct CDR3 sequences, with 7.5% to 9% seen just once and about 8.2% held by the top ten. The sequencing used peripheral blood, collected 360 days after TCRalphabeta/CD19-depleted stem cell transplant. This receptor was identified in a female patient aged 2 to 10 who had a stem cell transplant for Fanconi anemia, so the T cells may come from the graft donor.

The CDR3 nucleotides are TGTGCCAGCAGTTGGGGACTGCCCTACGAGCAGTACTTC. It specifies CASSWGLPYEQYF. The chain joins TRBV12-3 or TRBV12-4 to TRBJ2-7; a weak D match, TRBD2 (6 bases). The CDR3 extends over 13 amino acids. Trimming cost V 4 bases and J 2 bases, with 9 bases left between them.